Listed below are T cell receptor beta chains from one sample, sequenced in a study of T cells in Graves' hyperthyroidism and ophthalmopathy. Each CDR3 protein is one row after TCRdb ran MiXCR on the multiplex PCR reads. The sample includes fewer than 550,000 distinct CDR3 sequences, 15% to 19% of them seen just once. The material sequenced was blood. The source is a woman aged 18-30 years with Graves' hyperthyroidism. Each CDR3 is given with its conserved first and last residue. A D gene is named only where the DNA matches it firmly. The size of a clone is reported for some rows only, either as once, few or many, or as a class for expanded clones.

V gene	J gene	clone size	D gene	CDR3 protein	CDR3 DNA
TRBV20-1	TRBJ1-1	many	NA	CSARNFREGTNTEAFF	TGCAGTGCTAGGAATTTCAGGGAGGGTACGAACACTGAAGCTTTCTTT
TRBV6-1	TRBJ1-2	many	TRBD1	CASSQGDRETNYGYTF	TGTGCCAGCAGCCAAGGGGACAGGGAAACTAACTATGGCTACACCTTC
TRBV19	TRBJ1-1	many	NA	CASSAYREVGTEAFF	TGTGCCAGTAGTGCCTACAGGGAGGTTGGCACTGAAGCTTTCTTT
TRBV6-1	TRBJ2-3	NA	TRBD1	CTSSEFSEGARDTQYF	TGTACCAGCAGTGAATTCAGCGAGGGGGCCAGAGATACGCAGTATTTT
TRBV7-8	TRBJ1-2	many	NA	CASSLVGRDDYGYTF	TGTGCCAGCAGCTTAGTCGGCAGGGACGACTATGGCTACACCTTC
TRBV6-5	TRBJ1-6	NA	NA	CASSYKGPPNSPLHF	TGTGCCAGCAGTTACAAGGGACCTCCTAATTCACCCCTCCACTTT
TRBV29-1	TRBJ2-7	many	TRBD1	CSVLVGGQGVEQYF	TGCAGCGTTTTAGTGGGGGGACAGGGGGTCGAGCAGTACTTC
TRBV7-9	TRBJ2-1	many	NA	CASSRGLADNNEQFF	TGTGCCAGCAGCCGCGGGTTGGCGGACAACAATGAGCAGTTCTTC
TRBV7-2	TRBJ2-7	many	TRBD1	CASSLAGGADEQYF	TGTGCCAGCAGCTTGGCAGGGGGCGCGGACGAGCAGTACTTC
TRBV7-3	TRBJ1-2	NA	NA	CTSSGDGYGYTF	TGTACCAGCAGCGGGGACGGGTATGGCTACACCTTC
TRBV4-2	TRBJ1-2	few	TRBD1	CASSQETDRNYGYTF	TGTGCCAGCAGCCAAGAGACGGACAGGAACTATGGCTACACCTTC
TRBV18	TRBJ2-7	many	TRBD1	CASTTGVGNNEQYF	TGTGCCAGCACTACAGGGGTAGGTAACAACGAGCAGTACTTC
TRBV6-1	TRBJ2-4	many	NA	CASSDWVAKNIQYF	TGTGCCAGCAGTGATTGGGTAGCCAAAAACATTCAGTACTTC
TRBV7-9	TRBJ1-3	NA	NA	CASNVKRDIRNTIYF	TGTGCCAGCAACGTAAAAAGGGACATTCGAAACACCATATATTTT